This TCR beta chain was captured by sequencing in a study of cytomegalovirus exposure and HLA in healthy donors. PCR used 60 Vbeta primers and 13 Jbeta primers. Here immunoSEQ multiplex PCR was the method, and the copy in TCRdb shows in-frame clones only, minus some. The sample shows about 130,000 clones, 55% to 75% of them seen only once. Study-level results: In a later analysis, TCR beta V- and J-gene trimming showed a link to a missense DCLRE1C variant. Most TCR sequences were rare, but some public TCRs occurred in many donors.

Comments on this clone: What it recognizes is unknown.

V lost 2 bases, J lost 3 bases, and 4 bases stayed unmatched. This CDR3 has 15 residues. Germline V CDR1 and CDR2: MNHEY, SVGAGI. The rearrangement links TRBV6-5 to TRBJ2-7; 10 bases line up with TRBD2. The receptor was isolated from a human donor in good health. The sequenced material came from PBMCs. Here the CDR3 reads CASSYGSGRVYEQYF. CDR3 coding DNA: TGTGCCAGCAGTTACGGGAGCGGGAGGGTCTACGAGCAGTACTTC.